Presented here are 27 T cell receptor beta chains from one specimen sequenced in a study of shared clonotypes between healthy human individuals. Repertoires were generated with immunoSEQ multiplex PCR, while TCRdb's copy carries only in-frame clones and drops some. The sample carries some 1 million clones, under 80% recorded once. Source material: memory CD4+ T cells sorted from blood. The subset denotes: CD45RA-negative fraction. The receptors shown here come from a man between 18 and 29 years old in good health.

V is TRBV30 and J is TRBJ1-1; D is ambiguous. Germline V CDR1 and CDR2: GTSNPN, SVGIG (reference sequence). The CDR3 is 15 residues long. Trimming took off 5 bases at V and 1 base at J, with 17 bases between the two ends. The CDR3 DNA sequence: TGTGCCTGGCACGCCGTTAACGCCGCGAACACTGAAGCTTTCTTT. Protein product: CAWHAVNAANTEAFF.

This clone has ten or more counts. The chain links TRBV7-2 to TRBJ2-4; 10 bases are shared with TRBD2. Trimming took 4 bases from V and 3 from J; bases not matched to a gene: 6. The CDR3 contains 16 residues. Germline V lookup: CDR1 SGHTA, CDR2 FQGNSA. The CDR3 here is CASSWVSGGVKNIQYF. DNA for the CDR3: TGTGCCAGCAGCTGGGTCAGCGGGGGGGTCAAAAACATTCAGTACTTC.

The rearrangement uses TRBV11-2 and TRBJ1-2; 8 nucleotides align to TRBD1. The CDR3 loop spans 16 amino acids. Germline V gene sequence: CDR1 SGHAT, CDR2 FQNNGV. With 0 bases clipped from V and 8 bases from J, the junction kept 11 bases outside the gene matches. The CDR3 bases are TGTGCCAGCAGCTTAGAACCGGGACAGGTATCCTCGGGCTACACCTTC. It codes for CASSLEPGQVSSGYTF.

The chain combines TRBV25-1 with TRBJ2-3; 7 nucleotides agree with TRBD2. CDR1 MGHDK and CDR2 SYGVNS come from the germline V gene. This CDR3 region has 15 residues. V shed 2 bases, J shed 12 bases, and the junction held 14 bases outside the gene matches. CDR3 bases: TGTGCCAGCAGTGAACAGCGGGACCGCGAACGGACCCAGTATTTT. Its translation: CASSEQRDRERTQYF. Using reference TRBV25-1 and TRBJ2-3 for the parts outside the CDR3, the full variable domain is EADIYQTPRYLVIGTGKKITLECSQTMGHDKMYWYQQDPGMELHLIHYSYGVNSTEKGDLSSESTVSRIRTEHFPLTLESARPSHTSQYLCASSEQRDRERTQYFGPGTRLTVL.

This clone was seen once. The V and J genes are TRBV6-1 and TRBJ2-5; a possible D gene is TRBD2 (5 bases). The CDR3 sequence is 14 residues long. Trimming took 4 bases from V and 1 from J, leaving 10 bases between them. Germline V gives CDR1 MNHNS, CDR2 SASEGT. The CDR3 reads CASSVERPQETQYF. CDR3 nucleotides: TGTGCCAGCAGTGTAGAGCGGCCCCAAGAGACCCAGTACTTC.

The CDR3 region is CSVESPTVSYVFF. The CDR3 coding sequence is TGCAGCGTTGAGTCTCCGACGGTAAGCTACGTGTTCTTC. J is TRBJ2-1 and V is TRBV29-1; D is unresolved. CDR3 size: 13 residues. The germline V gene has CDR1 SQVTM and CDR2 ANQGSEA. Trimming shortened V by 3 bases and J by 15 bases, and 21 bases separated the two germline ends.

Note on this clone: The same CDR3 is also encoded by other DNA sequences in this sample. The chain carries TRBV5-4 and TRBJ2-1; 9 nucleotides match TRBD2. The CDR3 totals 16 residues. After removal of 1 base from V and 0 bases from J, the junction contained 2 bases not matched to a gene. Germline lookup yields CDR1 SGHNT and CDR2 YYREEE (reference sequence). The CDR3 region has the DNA TGTGCCAGCAGCTTGTTTAGCGGGAGCTCCTACAATGAGCAGTTCTTC. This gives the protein CASSLFSGSSYNEQFF.

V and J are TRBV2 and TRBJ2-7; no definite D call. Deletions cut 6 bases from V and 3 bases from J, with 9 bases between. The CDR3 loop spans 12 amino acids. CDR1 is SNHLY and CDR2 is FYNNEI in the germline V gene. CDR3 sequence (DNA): TGTGCCAGCAGCCCCTACTTCTACGAGCAGTACTTC. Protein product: CASSPYFYEQYF.

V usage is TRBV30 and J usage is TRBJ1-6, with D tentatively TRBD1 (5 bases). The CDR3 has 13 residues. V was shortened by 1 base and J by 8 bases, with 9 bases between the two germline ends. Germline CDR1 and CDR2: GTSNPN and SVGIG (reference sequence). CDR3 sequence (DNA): TGTGCCTGGAGTGAGAGGGACCATTCACCCCTCCACTTT. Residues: CAWSERDHSPLHF.

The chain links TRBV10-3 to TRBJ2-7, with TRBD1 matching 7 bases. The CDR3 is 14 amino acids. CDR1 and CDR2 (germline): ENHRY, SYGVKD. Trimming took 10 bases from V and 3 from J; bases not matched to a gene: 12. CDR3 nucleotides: TGTGCCACCCGACAGGGCCAGGTTGTCTACGAGCAGTACTTC. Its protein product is CATRQGQVVYEQYF.

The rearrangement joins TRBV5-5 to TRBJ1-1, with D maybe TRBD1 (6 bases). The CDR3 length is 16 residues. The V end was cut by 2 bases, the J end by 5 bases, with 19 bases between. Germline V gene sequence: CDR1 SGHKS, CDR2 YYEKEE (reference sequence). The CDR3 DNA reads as TGTGCCAGCAGCTTCCGGTCAGGGGTCCTCGGGACTGAAGCTTTCTTT. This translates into CASSFRSGVLGTEAFF.

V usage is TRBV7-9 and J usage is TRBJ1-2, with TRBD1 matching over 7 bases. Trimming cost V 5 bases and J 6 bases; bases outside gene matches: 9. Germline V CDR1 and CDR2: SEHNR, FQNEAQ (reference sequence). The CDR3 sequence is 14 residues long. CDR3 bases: TGTGCCAGCAGCCCCAAGGGACAGCAACATGGCTACACCTTC. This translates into CASSPKGQQHGYTF.

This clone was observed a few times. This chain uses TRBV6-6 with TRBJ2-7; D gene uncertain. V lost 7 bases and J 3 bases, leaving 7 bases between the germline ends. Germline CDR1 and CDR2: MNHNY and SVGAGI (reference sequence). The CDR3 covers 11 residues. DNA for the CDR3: TGTGCCAGCACTTTTAACTACGAGCAGTACTTC. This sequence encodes CASTFNYEQYF.

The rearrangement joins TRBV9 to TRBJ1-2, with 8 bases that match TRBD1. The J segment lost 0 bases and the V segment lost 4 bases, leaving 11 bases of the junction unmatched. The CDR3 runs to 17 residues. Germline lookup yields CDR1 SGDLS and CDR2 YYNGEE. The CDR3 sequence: CASSPRTGLGANYGYTF. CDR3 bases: TGTGCCAGCAGCCCCCGGACAGGGTTAGGAGCTAACTATGGCTACACCTTC.

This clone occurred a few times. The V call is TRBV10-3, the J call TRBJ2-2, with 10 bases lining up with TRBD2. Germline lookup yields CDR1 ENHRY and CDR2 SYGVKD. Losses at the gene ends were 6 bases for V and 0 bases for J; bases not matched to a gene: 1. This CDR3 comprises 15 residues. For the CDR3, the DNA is TGTGCCATCAGCGGGACTAGCGCGAACACCGGGGAGCTGTTTTTT. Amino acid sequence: CAISGTSANTGELFF.

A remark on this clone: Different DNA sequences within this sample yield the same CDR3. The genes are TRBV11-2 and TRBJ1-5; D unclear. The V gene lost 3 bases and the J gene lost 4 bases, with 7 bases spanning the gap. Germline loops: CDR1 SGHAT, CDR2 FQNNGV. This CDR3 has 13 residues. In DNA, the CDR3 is TGTGCCAGCAGCTTTGGAGGGAATCAGCCCCAGCATTTT. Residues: CASSFGGNQPQHF.

The DNA for the CDR3 is TGTGCCAGCAGTTACTCTGCGGACATTGACTATGGCTACACCTTC. Translating gives CASSYSADIDYGYTF. The V and J genes are TRBV6-6 and TRBJ1-2; possibly TRBD1 for D (5 bases). CDR3 length equals 15 residues. CDR1 and CDR2 from the germline V gene are MNHNY and SVGAGI (reference sequence). V lost 0 bases and J lost 3, with 11 bases in between.

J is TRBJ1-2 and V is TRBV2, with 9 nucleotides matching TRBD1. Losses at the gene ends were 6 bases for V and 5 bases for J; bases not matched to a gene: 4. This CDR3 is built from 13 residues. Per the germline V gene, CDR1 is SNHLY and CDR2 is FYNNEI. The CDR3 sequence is CASRAGQGYGYTF. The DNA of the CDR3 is TGTGCCAGCAGGGCGGGACAGGGATATGGCTACACCTTC.

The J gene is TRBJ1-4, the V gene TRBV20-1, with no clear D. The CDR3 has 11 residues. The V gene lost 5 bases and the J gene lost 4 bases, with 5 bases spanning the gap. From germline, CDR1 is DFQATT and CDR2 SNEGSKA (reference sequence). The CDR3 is CSAFFNEKLFF. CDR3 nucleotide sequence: TGCAGTGCTTTCTTTAATGAAAAACTGTTTTTT.

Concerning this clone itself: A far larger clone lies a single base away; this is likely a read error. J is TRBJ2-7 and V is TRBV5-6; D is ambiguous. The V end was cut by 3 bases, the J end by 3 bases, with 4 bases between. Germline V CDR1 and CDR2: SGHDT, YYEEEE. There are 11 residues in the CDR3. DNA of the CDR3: TGTGCCAGCAGCTCTGACTACGAGCAGTACTTC. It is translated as CASSSDYEQYF.

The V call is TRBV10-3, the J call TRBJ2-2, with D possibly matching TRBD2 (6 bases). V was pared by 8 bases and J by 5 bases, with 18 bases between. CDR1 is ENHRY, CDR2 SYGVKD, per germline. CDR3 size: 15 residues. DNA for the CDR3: TGTGCCATCGGAACCGGGACGGGAGCAACCGGGGAGCTGTTTTTT. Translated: CAIGTGTGATGELFF.

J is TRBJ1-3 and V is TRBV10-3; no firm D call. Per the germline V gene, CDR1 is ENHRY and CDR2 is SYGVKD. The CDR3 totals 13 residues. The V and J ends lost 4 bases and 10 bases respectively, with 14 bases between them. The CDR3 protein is CAISVGPPRTIYF. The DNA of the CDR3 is TGTGCCATCAGTGTCGGGCCGCCCAGGACCATATATTTT.

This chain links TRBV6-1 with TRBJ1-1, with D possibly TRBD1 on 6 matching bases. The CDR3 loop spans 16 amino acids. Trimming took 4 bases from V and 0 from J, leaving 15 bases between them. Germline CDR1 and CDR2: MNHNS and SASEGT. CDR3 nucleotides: TGTGCCAGCAGTGCTAACAGGGTGATGCTGAACACTGAAGCTTTCTTT. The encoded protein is CASSANRVMLNTEAFF.

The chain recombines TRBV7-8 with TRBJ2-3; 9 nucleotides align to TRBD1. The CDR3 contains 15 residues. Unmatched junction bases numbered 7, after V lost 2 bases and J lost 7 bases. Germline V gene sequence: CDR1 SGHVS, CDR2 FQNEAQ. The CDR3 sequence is CASSLLQGQGYTQYF. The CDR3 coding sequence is TGTGCCAGCAGCTTATTACAGGGACAGGGATATACGCAGTATTTT.

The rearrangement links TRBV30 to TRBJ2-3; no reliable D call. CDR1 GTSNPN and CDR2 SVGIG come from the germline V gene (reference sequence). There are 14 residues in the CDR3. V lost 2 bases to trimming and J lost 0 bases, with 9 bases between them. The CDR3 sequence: CAWSSSGSTDTQYF. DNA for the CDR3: TGTGCCTGGAGTTCAAGTGGGAGCACAGATACGCAGTATTTT.

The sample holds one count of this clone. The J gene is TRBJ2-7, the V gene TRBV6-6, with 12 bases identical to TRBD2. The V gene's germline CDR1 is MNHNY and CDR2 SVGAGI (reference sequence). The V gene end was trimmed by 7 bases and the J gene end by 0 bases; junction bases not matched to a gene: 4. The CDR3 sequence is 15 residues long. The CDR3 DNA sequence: TGTGCCAGCACCCGGACTAGCGGGGACTCCTACGAGCAGTACTTC. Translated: CASTRTSGDSYEQYF.

CDR3 region: CASSFKGSRYEQYF. CDR3 in DNA: TGTGCCAGCAGCTTCAAAGGGTCCAGGTACGAGCAGTACTTC. V and J are TRBV5-4 and TRBJ2-7, with D uncertain. Germline V gene lookup returns CDR1 SGHNT and CDR2 YYREEE (reference sequence). V was cut by 2 bases and J by 4 bases, with 13 bases left in between. The CDR3 runs 14 residues. The entire variable domain, with the rest obtained from reference TRBV5-4 and TRBJ2-7, is as follows: ETGVTQSPTHLIKTRGQQVTLRCSSQSGHNTVSWYQQALGQGPQFIFQYYREEENGRGNFPPRFSGLQFPNYSSELNVNALELDDSALYLCASSFKGSRYEQYFGPGTRLTVT.